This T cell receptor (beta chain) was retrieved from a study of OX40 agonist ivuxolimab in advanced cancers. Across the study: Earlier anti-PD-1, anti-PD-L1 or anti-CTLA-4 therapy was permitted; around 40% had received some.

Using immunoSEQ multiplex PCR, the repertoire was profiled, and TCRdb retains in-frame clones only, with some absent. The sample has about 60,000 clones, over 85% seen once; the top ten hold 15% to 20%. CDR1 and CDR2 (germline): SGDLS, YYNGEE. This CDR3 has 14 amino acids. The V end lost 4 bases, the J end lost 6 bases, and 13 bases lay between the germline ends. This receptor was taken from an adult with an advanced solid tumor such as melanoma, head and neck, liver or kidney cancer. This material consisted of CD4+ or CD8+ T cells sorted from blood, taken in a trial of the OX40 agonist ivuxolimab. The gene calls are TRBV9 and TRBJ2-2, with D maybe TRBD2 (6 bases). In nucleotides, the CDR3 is TGTGCCAGCAGCTCTGGGACTTCTCCCGGGGAGCTGTTTTTT. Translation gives CASSSGTSPGELFF. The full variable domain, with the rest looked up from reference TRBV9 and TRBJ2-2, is DSGVTQTPKHLITATGQRVTLRCSPRSGDLSVYWYQQSLDQGLQFLIQYYNGEERAKGNILERFSAQQFPDLHSELNLSSLELGDSALYFCASSSGTSPGELFFGEGSRLTVL.